These 30 T cell receptor beta chains came from one sample sequenced in a study of T cell responses to AZD1222 COVID-19 vaccine. TCRdb's table, derived via immunoSEQ multiplex PCR, lists solely in-frame clones and lacks some. The table shows approximately 82,000 clones, with around 84% occurring only once. Sequencing was performed on peripheral blood, taken on day 0 of AZD1222 vaccination. These receptors all stem from an adult in good health.

This chain joins TRBV18 and TRBJ1-2, with D unclear. Germline CDR1 KGHSH, CDR2 LQKENI. The CDR3 spans 14 residues. Trimming removed 3 bases from V and 0 bases from J, with 8 bases in between. As DNA, the CDR3 is TGTGCCAGCTCACCCGCGGAGACTAACTATGGCTACACCTTC. Protein: CASSPAETNYGYTF. The whole variable domain, remainder taken from reference TRBV18 and TRBJ1-2, is NAGVMQNPRHLVRRRGQEARLRCSPMKGHSHVYWYRQLPEEGLKFMVYLQKENIIDESGMPKERFSAEFPKEGPSILRIQQVVRGDSAAYFCASSPAETNYGYTFGSGTRLTVV.

The rearrangement links TRBV6-5 to TRBJ1-3; no clear D gene. The V end was cut by 5 bases, the J end by 9 bases, with 11 bases between. Germline-derived CDR1 and CDR2 are MNHEY and SVGAGI. The length of the CDR3 is 12 residues. In DNA, the CDR3 is TGTGCCAGCAGTACGTTTGGAGGCACCATATATTTT. This translates into CASSTFGGTIYF.

The J gene is TRBJ2-1, the V gene TRBV7-9; D may correspond to TRBD1 or TRBD2 (6 bases each). The V and J ends lost 4 bases and 4 bases respectively, with 17 bases between them. Germline assignment: CDR1 SEHNR and CDR2 FQNEAQ (reference sequence). CDR3 length: 16 amino acids. CDR3 region: CASSSRRGGQYNEQFF. As DNA, the CDR3 is TGTGCCAGCAGCTCCCGGAGAGGGGGGCAATACAATGAGCAGTTCTTC.

This clone was seen a single time. This sequence joins TRBV9 and TRBJ2-7; D tentatively reads TRBD1 or TRBD2 (5 bases each). Germline V gene lookup returns CDR1 SGDLS and CDR2 YYNGEE. This CDR3 has 15 residues. V dropped 0 bases and J dropped 4 bases, with 14 bases sitting between them. The CDR3 nucleotides read TGTGCCAGCAGCGTAGGTTATTTTGGGGGTTACGAGCAGTACTTC. Protein sequence: CASSVGYFGGYEQYF. The variable domain in full, completed from reference TRBV9 and TRBJ2-7, reads DSGVTQTPKHLITATGQRVTLRCSPRSGDLSVYWYQQSLDQGLQFLIQYYNGEERAKGNILERFSAQQFPDLHSELNLSSLELGDSALYFCASSVGYFGGYEQYFGPGTRLTVT.

The chain has TRBV6-5 and TRBJ1-5; 7 bases are a match to TRBD1. Unmatched junction bases numbered 4, after V lost 5 bases and J lost 6 bases. CDR3 length: 13 amino acids. Germline values: CDR1 MNHEY, CDR2 SVGAGI. CDR3 sequence: CASSLRGSQPQHF. The CDR3 nucleotides read TGTGCCAGCAGTCTCAGGGGGTCTCAGCCCCAGCATTTT.

V gene TRBV6-5 combines with J gene TRBJ1-2; D might be TRBD1 (5 bases). V lost 8 bases to trimming and J lost 4 bases, with 20 bases between them. The V gene's germline CDR1 is MNHEY and CDR2 SVGAGI. This CDR3 contains 15 residues. CDR3 coding DNA: TGTGCCAGCGTGGAAGCCCCTGGGGGGTCCTATGGCTACACCTTC. Translated, it gives CASVEAPGGSYGYTF.

The chain carries TRBV3-1 (or the pseudogene TRBV3-2) and TRBJ1-2, with D unclear. This CDR3 spans 12 amino acids. V lost 1 base and J 4 bases, leaving 4 bases between the germline ends. Germline lookup yields CDR1 LGHDT and CDR2 YNNKEL (reference sequence). The CDR3 here is CASSQVTYGYTF. CDR3 nucleotide sequence: TGTGCCAGCAGCCAAGTAACCTATGGCTACACCTTC.

The chain has TRBV21-1 and TRBJ1-6; the table names TRBD1, a call not compared with the DNA. TRBV21-1 is given as a pseudogene. The CDR3 is made up of 18 amino acids. The CDR3 sequence: CASSSRDREAPINSPLHF. The CDR3 bases are TGTGCCAGCAGCTCCCGGGACAGGGAAGCCCCCATTAATTCACCCCTCCACTTT.

In its sample, this clone was seen once. The chain couples TRBV4-2 to TRBJ1-2; D perhaps matches TRBD1 (5 bases). This CDR3 is built from 17 residues. The germline gives CDR1 LGHNA, CDR2 YNFKEQ. Trimming left V 2 bases short and J 4 bases short, with 20 bases between. The CDR3 protein is CASSQYAGLGGTYGYTF. As DNA, the CDR3 is TGTGCCAGCAGCCAATACGCAGGTCTGGGGGGGACCTATGGCTACACCTTC.

The V and J genes are TRBV28 and TRBJ1-3; 10 bases align to TRBD1. CDR1 and CDR2 from the germline V gene are MDHEN and SYDVKM. The CDR3 is made up of 16 amino acids. Unmatched junction bases numbered 7, after V lost 4 bases and J lost 4 bases. The CDR3 spells CASSSRQGASGNTIYF. The DNA for the CDR3 is TGTGCCAGCAGTTCTCGACAGGGGGCGAGCGGAAACACCATATATTTT.

The rearrangement uses TRBV9 and TRBJ1-3, with D possibly matching TRBD1 (5 bases). The germline gives CDR1 SGDLS, CDR2 YYNGEE. V was clipped by 4 bases and J by 0 bases, with 17 bases between them. CDR3 length equals 17 residues. CDR3 sequence (DNA): TGTGCCAGCAGCCCCTGGGGAGGGGCGAACTCTGGAAACACCATATATTTT. The encoded protein is CASSPWGGANSGNTIYF.

J is TRBJ1-2 and V is TRBV11-2; D perhaps matches TRBD1 (5 bases). Germline V lookup: CDR1 SGHAT, CDR2 FQNNGV. This CDR3 comprises 18 residues. Deletions cut 1 base from V and 0 bases from J, with 18 bases between. As DNA, the CDR3 is TGTGCCAGCAGCTTAGGGGGGTACGGCAGCCTTACTAACTATGGCTACACCTTC. Protein sequence: CASSLGGYGSLTNYGYTF. The full variable domain, with the rest looked up from reference TRBV11-2 and TRBJ1-2, is EAGVAQSPRYKIIEKRQSVAFWCNPISGHATLYWYQQILGQGPKLLIQFQNNGVVDDSQLPKDRFSAERLKGVDSTLKIQPAKLEDSAVYLCASSLGGYGSLTNYGYTFGSGTRLTVV.

The V gene is TRBV9, the J gene TRBJ1-1; D gene ambiguous. V was trimmed by 5 bases and J by 1 base, leaving 9 bases between them. Germline lookup yields CDR1 SGDLS and CDR2 YYNGEE. The CDR3 consists of 13 residues. The CDR3 DNA reads as TGTGCCAGCAGAGCTTCGCAGAACACTGAAGCTTTCTTT. This codes for CASRASQNTEAFF.

This chain's CDR3 is CAISLGGGYNEQFF. DNA for the CDR3: TGTGCCATCAGTCTTGGGGGGGGCTACAATGAGCAGTTCTTC. This chain links TRBV10-3 with TRBJ2-1, with 7 bases aligning to TRBD2. The J segment lost 3 bases and the V segment lost 5 bases, leaving 4 bases of the junction unmatched. Germline V gene lookup returns CDR1 ENHRY and CDR2 SYGVKD. The CDR3 totals 14 residues.

The chain recombines TRBV7-9 with TRBJ1-1; D call uncertain. Deletions cut 1 base from V and 8 bases from J, with 8 bases between. Per the germline V gene, CDR1 is SEHNR and CDR2 is FQNEAQ (reference sequence). The CDR3 runs 12 residues. The CDR3 nucleotides are TGTGCCAGCAGCTTAGTGAGCCTGGAAGCTTTCTTT. Translating it yields CASSLVSLEAFF.

This clone has more than one count but fewer than ten. The chain uses TRBV21-1 and TRBJ2-7; the D call of TRBD1 is as the table states it, not checked on the DNA. TRBV21-1 is an annotated pseudogene. This CDR3 is built from 17 residues. The DNA for the CDR3 is TGTGCCAGCAGCAAAGGAGGGATAGGGACAGGGTTTTGCGAGCAGTACTTC. Translating it yields CASSKGGIGTGFCEQYF.

This clone was seen only once. This chain links TRBV10-3 with TRBJ1-6; tentative D call: TRBD1 (6 bases). CDR1 ENHRY and CDR2 SYGVKD come from the germline V gene. Trimming stripped 3 bases from V and 9 bases from J, with 9 bases between. The CDR3 sequence is 13 residues long. CDR3 residues: CAISEQGGSPLHF. DNA of the CDR3: TGTGCCATCAGTGAACAGGGCGGTTCACCCCTCCACTTT.

The chain links TRBV29-1 to TRBJ1-1, with unresolved D. CDR1 is SQVTM, CDR2 ANQGSEA, per germline. V lost 3 bases and J lost 10, with 6 bases in between. The CDR3 covers 9 residues. Here the CDR3 reads CSVDTGAFF. The DNA of the CDR3 is TGCAGCGTTGACACGGGAGCTTTCTTT.

The V gene is TRBV7-9, the J gene TRBJ2-1; D remains ambiguous. V was clipped by 6 bases and J by 1 base, with 1 base between them. This CDR3 contains 11 residues. CDR1 and CDR2 (germline): SEHNR, FQNEAQ (reference sequence). Here the CDR3 DNA reads TGTGCCAGCAGGTCCTACAATGAGCAGTTCTTC. Protein product: CASRSYNEQFF.

The chain carries TRBV12-3 or TRBV12-4 and TRBJ2-5; tentatively, D is TRBD1 (5 bases). V was cut by 3 bases and J by 4 bases, with 9 bases left in between. This CDR3 region has 13 residues. In nucleotides, the CDR3 is TGTGCCAGCAGTTTTCCAGGGCTAGAGACCCAGTACTTC. It is translated as CASSFPGLETQYF.

The gene calls are TRBV9 and TRBJ2-1; unclear D gene. CDR1 and CDR2 from the germline V gene are SGDLS and YYNGEE. The V end lost 4 bases, the J end lost 10 bases, and 12 bases lay between the germline ends. The CDR3 totals 12 residues. The CDR3 is CASSLTDSEQFF. Here the CDR3 DNA reads TGTGCCAGCAGCCTCACAGATTCGGAGCAGTTCTTC.

This chain connects TRBV24-1 to TRBJ2-7; TRBD1 matches at 7 bases. J was trimmed by 2 bases and V by 4 bases; bases with no gene match: 7. This CDR3 has 15 amino acids. Germline CDR1 is KGHDR and CDR2 is SFDVKD. CDR3 nucleotides: TGTGCCACCAGTGAGGGTGTTACAGGGGCCTACGAGCAGTACTTC. Protein sequence: CATSEGVTGAYEQYF.

The chain is built from TRBV3-1 (or the pseudogene TRBV3-2) and TRBJ2-7; TRBD2 might be the D (7 bases). Germline V gives CDR1 LGHDT, CDR2 YNNKEL (reference sequence). The V end lost 1 base, the J end lost 1 base, and 20 bases lay between the germline ends. This CDR3 contains 18 residues. This CDR3 reads CASSQVLSGGPPSYEQYF. CDR3 sequence (DNA): TGTGCCAGCAGCCAAGTACTTTCCGGGGGGCCCCCATCCTACGAGCAGTACTTC.

V and J are TRBV24-1 and TRBJ2-3; D not resolved. This CDR3 spans 13 amino acids. Trimming removed 3 bases at V and 3 bases at J, with 6 bases between. CDR1 and CDR2 from the germline V gene are KGHDR and SFDVKD. This chain's CDR3 is CATSDPRTDTQYF. DNA for the CDR3: TGTGCCACCAGTGATCCCCGAACAGATACGCAGTATTTT.

This rearrangement joins TRBV9 to TRBJ2-1, with D tentatively TRBD1 or TRBD2 (5 bases each). Per germline, CDR1 SGDLS and CDR2 YYNGEE. The CDR3 is made up of 14 amino acids. Trimming shortened V by 2 bases and J by 6 bases, and 12 bases separated the two germline ends. CDR3 sequence: CASSVRRGANEQFF. The DNA of the CDR3 is TGTGCCAGCAGCGTCCGCAGAGGGGCCAATGAGCAGTTCTTC.

This chain joins TRBV6-6 and TRBJ1-2; 8 positions match TRBD1. The CDR3 has 16 amino acids. Germline CDR1 MNHNY, CDR2 SVGAGI (reference sequence). V was clipped by 5 bases and J by 1 base; unmatched bases: 9. CDR3 sequence: CASSGQGARGNYGYTF. CDR3 bases: TGTGCCAGCAGTGGGCAGGGGGCGCGGGGTAACTATGGCTACACCTTC.

The chain couples TRBV7-8 to TRBJ1-3, with D possibly being TRBD1 (5 bases). There are 17 residues in the CDR3. CDR1 is SGHVS, CDR2 FQNEAQ, per germline. Trimming shortened V by 1 base and J by 0 bases, and 13 bases separated the two germline ends. Written as DNA, the CDR3 is TGTGCCAGCAGCTTAGTTTGGGACCGCCTCTCTGGAAACACCATATATTTT. Translating gives CASSLVWDRLSGNTIYF.

V and J are TRBV15 and TRBJ2-1; D may correspond to TRBD1 or TRBD2 (6 bases each). V was clipped by 3 bases and J by 5 bases, with 17 bases between them. This CDR3 has 16 residues. The germline V gene encodes CDR1 LNHNV and CDR2 YYDKDF (reference sequence). The CDR3 DNA follows: TGTGCCACCAGCAGCTGGAGGGGGGATCCCCACAATGAGCAGTTCTTC. Residues: CATSSWRGDPHNEQFF.

The chain is built from TRBV11-2 and TRBJ2-1; TRBD2 agrees at 8 bases. The CDR3 covers 13 residues. The V gene's germline CDR1 is SGHAT and CDR2 FQNNGV. The V segment lost 0 bases and the J segment 9 bases; nucleotides outside the gene matches: 1. CDR3: CASSLEAGGEQFF. The CDR3 DNA reads as TGTGCCAGCAGCTTAGAGGCGGGGGGTGAGCAGTTCTTC.

The rearrangement uses TRBV7-9 and TRBJ2-5; D may be TRBD2 (5 bases). The CDR3 is 13 residues long. Trimming shortened V by 1 base and J by 10 bases, and 13 bases separated the two germline ends. The V gene's germline CDR1 is SEHNR and CDR2 FQNEAQ (reference sequence). CDR3 DNA: TGTGCCAGCAGCTTAGGAAGGGAGCTCGACCAGTACTTC. It codes for CASSLGRELDQYF. Drawing the rest from reference TRBV7-9 and TRBJ2-5, the complete variable domain is DTGVSQNPRHKITKRGQNVTFRCDPISEHNRLYWYRQTLGQGPEFLTYFQNEAQLEKSRLLSDRFSAERPKGSFSTLEIQRTEQGDSAMYLCASSLGRELDQYFGPGTRLLVL.